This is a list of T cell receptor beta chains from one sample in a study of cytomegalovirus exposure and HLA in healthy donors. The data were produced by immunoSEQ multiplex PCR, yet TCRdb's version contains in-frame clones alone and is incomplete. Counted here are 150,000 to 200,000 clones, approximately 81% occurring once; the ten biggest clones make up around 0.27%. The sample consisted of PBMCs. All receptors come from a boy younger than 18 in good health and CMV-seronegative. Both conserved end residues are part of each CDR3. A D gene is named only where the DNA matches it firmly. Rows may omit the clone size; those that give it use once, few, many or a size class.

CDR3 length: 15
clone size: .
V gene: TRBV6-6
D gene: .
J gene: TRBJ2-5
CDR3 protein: CASSYSSPAADAQYF
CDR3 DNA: TGTGCCAGCAGTTACTCCAGCCCTGCAGCGGATGCCCAGTACTTC

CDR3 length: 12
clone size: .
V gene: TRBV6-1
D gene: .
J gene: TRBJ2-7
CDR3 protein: CASRGAVYEQYF
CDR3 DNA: TGTGCCAGCAGGGGGGCGGTCTACGAGCAGTACTTC

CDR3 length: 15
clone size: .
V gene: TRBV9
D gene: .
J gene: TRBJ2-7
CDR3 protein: CASSVGVQAIHEQYF
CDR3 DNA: TGTGCCAGCAGCGTAGGAGTACAGGCGATCCACGAGCAGTACTTC

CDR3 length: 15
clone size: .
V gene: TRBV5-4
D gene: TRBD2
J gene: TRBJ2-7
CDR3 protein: CASSLLSGGPYEQYF
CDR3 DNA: TGTGCCAGCAGCTTGCTTAGCGGGGGCCCCTACGAGCAGTACTTC

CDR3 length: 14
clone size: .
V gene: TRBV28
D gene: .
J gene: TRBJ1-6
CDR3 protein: CASSDPYGGSPLHF
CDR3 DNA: TGTGCCAGCAGTGACCCCTACGGGGGTTCACCCCTCCACTTT

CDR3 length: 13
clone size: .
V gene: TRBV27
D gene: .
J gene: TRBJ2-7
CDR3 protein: CASSTGQIYEQYF
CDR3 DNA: TGTGCCAGCAGTACGGGACAAATATACGAGCAGTACTTC

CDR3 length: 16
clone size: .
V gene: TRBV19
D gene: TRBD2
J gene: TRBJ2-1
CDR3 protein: CASSMVTGLAYNEQFF
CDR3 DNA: TGTGCCAGTAGTATGGTAACAGGACTAGCCTACAATGAGCAGTTCTTC

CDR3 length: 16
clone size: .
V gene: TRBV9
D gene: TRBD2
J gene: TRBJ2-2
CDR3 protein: CASSVETSGRTGELFF
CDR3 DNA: TGTGCCAGCAGCGTAGAGACTAGCGGGAGGACCGGGGAGCTGTTTTTT

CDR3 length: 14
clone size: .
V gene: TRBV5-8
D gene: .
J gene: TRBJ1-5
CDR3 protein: CASRGVTGNQPQHF
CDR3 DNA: TGTGCCAGCCGAGGCGTTACGGGGAATCAGCCCCAGCATTTT

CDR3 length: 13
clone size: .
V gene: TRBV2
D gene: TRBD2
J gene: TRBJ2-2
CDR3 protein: CASSREGFGELFF
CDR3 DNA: TGTGCCAGCAGTCGGGAGGGGTTCGGGGAGCTGTTTTTT

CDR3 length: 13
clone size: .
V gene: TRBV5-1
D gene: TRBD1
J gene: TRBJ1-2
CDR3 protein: CASSYGTGNGYTF
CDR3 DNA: TGCGCCAGCAGCTACGGGACAGGGAATGGCTACACCTTC

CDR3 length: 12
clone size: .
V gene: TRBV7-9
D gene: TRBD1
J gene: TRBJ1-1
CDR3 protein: CSSSLEDRVWFF
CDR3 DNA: TGTTCCAGCAGCTTAGAGGACAGGGTCTGGTTCTTT

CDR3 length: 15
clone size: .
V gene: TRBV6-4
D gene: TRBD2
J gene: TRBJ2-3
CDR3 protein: CASSELAGGEDTQYF
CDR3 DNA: TGTGCCAGCAGTGAACTAGCGGGGGGGGAAGATACGCAGTATTTT

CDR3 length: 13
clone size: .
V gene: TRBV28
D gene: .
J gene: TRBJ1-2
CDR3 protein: CASLRGLSYGYTF
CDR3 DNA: TGTGCCAGCCTTCGAGGTCTTAGCTATGGCTACACCTTC

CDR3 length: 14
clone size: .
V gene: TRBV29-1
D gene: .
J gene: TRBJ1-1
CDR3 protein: CSSSVDSLNTEAFF
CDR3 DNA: TGCAGCTCTTCAGTGGACAGTTTGAACACTGAAGCTTTCTTT

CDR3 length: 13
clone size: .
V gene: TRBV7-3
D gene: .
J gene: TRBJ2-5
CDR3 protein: CASSPGLRGTQYF
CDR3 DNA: TGTGCCAGCAGTCCGGGGCTGCGGGGGACCCAGTACTTC

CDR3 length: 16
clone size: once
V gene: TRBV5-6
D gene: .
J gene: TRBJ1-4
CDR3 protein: CASSSRDAGFGEKLFF
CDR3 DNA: TGTGCCAGCAGCTCAAGGGATGCGGGTTTTGGTGAAAAACTGTTTTTT

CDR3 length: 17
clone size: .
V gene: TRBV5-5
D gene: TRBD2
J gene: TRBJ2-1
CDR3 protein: CASSLVLAGGRYNEQFF
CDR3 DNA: TGTGCCAGCAGCTTGGTTCTAGCGGGGGGAAGGTACAATGAGCAGTTCTTC

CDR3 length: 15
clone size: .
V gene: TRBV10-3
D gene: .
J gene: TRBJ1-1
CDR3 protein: CAISESGRANTEAFF
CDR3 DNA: TGTGCCATCAGTGAGTCTGGCAGGGCGAACACTGAAGCTTTCTTT

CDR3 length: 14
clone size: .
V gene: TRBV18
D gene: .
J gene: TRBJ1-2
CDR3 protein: CASSPAAESYGYTF
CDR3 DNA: TGTGCCAGCTCACCTGCTGCGGAGAGCTATGGCTACACCTTC

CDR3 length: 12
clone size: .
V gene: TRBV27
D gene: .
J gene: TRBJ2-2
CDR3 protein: CASSSNSGELFF
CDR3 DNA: TGTGCCAGCAGTTCAAATTCCGGGGAGCTGTTTTTT

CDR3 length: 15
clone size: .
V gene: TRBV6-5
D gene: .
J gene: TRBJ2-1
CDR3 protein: CASSRDWAEDNEQFF
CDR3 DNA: TGTGCCAGCAGTCGGGACTGGGCTGAGGACAATGAGCAGTTCTTC

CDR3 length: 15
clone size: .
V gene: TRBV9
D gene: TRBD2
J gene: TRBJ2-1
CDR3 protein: CASSPAGTRYNEQFF
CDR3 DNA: TGTGCCAGCAGCCCCGCCGGGACTAGATACAATGAGCAGTTCTTC

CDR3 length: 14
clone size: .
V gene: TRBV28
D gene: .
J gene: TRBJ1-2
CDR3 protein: CASSLYRTEYGYTF
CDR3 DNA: TGTGCCAGCAGTTTATACCGAACTGAGTATGGCTACACCTTC

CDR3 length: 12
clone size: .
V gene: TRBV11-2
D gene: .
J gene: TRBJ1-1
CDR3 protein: CASLVSNTEAFF
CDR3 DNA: TGTGCCAGTTTAGTCTCAAACACTGAAGCTTTCTTT

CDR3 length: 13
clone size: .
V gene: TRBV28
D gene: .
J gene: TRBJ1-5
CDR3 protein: CASSFQGRQPQHF
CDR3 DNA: TGTGCCAGCAGCTTCCAGGGGCGTCAGCCCCAGCATTTT

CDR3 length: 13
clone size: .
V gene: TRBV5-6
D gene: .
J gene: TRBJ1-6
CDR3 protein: CASSLASLSPLHF
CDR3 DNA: TGTGCCAGCAGCTTGGCCTCTCTATCACCCCTCCACTTT